This T cell receptor (beta chain) derives from a study of control samples from healthy donors and cancer patients (dated by TCRdb to the early 2020s). The CDR3, cysteine through phenylalanine, is 15 amino acids long. Only the CDR3 portion is preserved as DNA: 45 bases, with reading frame beginning at the first base. Germline trimming amounts to 4 bases on V and 4 bases on J, with 8 as the count of junction bases outside the gene matches. Based on the germline V gene, the CDR1 and CDR2 sequences are SGHDT and YYEEEE. In regard to this clone: The antigen it recognizes is unknown. Base qualities are not recorded, but no much larger clone differs from it by a single base.

The library was obtained by the immunoSEQ multiplex PCR assay. TCRdb limited this immuneACCESS table to in-frame rearrangements with V and J called. A share of clones is missing; checked studies link under half to unresolved V genes, and the rest is unexplained. Counted in this sample were some 40,000 clones; approximately 82% of them appeared once. The ten largest clones take up roughly 21% of the sample. Sequencing was performed on PBMCs. The clonotype was recovered from a woman aged 55-75 years with lung cancer. Recombination joined TRBV5-6 with TRBJ2-3; 8 central nucleotides agree with TRBD2. The encoded CDR3 is CASSRAGGFADTQYF. The nucleotide sequence reads TGTGCCAGCAGCCGGGCGGGGGGTTTCGCAGATACGCAGTATTTT. The entire variable domain, with the stretches around the CDR3 drawn from the reference TRBV5-6 and TRBJ2-3 proteins, is DAGVTQSPTHLIKTRGQQVTLRCSPKSGHDTVSWYQQALGQGPQFIFQYYEEEERQRGNFPDRFSGHQFPNYSSELNVNALLLGDSALYLCASSRAGGFADTQYFGPGTRLTVL.